What follows are 13 T cell receptor beta chains derived from one specimen sequenced in a study of response to subunit inactivated influenza vaccine. MiXCR, applied by TCRdb to the RT-PCR reads, yields one record per CDR3 protein. The data contain a few hundred thousand distinct CDR3 sequences, 12% to 15% of them singletons. The starting material was PBMCs from blood, obtained 11 to 12 days after vaccination. These receptors all stem from a man aged 45-60 years who received an inactivated influenza vaccine.

This clonotype came up a few times. The chain joins TRBV5-1 to TRBJ2-4; D perhaps matches TRBD2 (5 bases). This CDR3 is 16 amino acids long. V lost 0 bases to trimming and J lost 5 bases, with 15 bases between them. Germline CDR1 SGHRS, CDR2 YFSETQ. The CDR3 loop reads CASSLDPGLKENIQYF. In DNA, the CDR3 is TGCGCCAGCAGCTTGGATCCGGGGTTGAAGGAAAACATTCAGTACTTC.

This clonotype came up once. J is TRBJ2-1 and V is TRBV6-2 or TRBV6-3, with TRBD2 identical over 11 bases. CDR1 and CDR2 from the germline V gene are MNHEY and SVGEGT. V lost 5 bases to trimming and J lost 4 bases; unmatched junction nucleotides: 7. This CDR3 has 16 residues. DNA for the CDR3: TGTGCCAGCAGTGAGACTAGCGGGACTACGTACAATGAGCAGTTCTTC. It yields the protein CASSETSGTTYNEQFF.

This clonotype was counted between two and nine times. This chain connects TRBV20-1 to TRBJ1-1; perhaps TRBD1 as D (5 bases). The germline V gene has CDR1 DFQATT and CDR2 SNEGSKA (reference sequence). V was cut by 7 bases and J by 0 bases, with 18 bases left in between. The CDR3 totals 15 residues. The CDR3 here is CSVESPRAMNTEAFF. As DNA, the CDR3 is TGCAGTGTCGAAAGTCCCAGGGCCATGAACACTGAAGCTTTCTTT.

The gene calls are TRBV7-2 and TRBJ1-4; D might be TRBD1 (6 bases). Trimming pared 5 bases from V and 7 bases from J, leaving 17 bases between. CDR1 is SGHTA, CDR2 FQGNSA, per germline. The CDR3 length is 15 residues. The CDR3 loop is CASSQWGASGEKLFF. The CDR3 nucleotides are TGTGCCAGCAGCCAATGGGGGGCAAGTGGTGAAAAACTGTTTTTT.

The chain employs TRBV29-1 and TRBJ1-5, with D possibly matching TRBD1 (5 bases). The V end was cut by 7 bases, the J end by 2 bases, with 15 bases between. The germline CDR1 and CDR2 sequences are SQVTM and ANQGSEA. This CDR3 comprises 14 residues. This chain's CDR3 is CSDLRDYGNQPQHF. CDR3 in DNA: TGCAGCGATCTCCGGGACTACGGCAATCAGCCCCAGCATTTT. Based on the CDR3 plus reference TRBV29-1 and TRBJ1-5, the full variable domain is SAVISQKPSRDICQRGTSLTIQCQVDSQVTMMFWYRQQPGQSLTLIATANQGSEATYESGFVIDKFPISRPNLTFSTLTVSNMSPEDSSIYLCSDLRDYGNQPQHFGDGTRLSIL.

This clonotype turned up a few times. This rearrangement joins TRBV12-3 or TRBV12-4 to TRBJ1-3, with a weak D call TRBD1 (5 bases). The V end was cut by 6 bases, the J end by 0 bases, with 12 bases between. The CDR3 is 15 residues long. The CDR3 sequence: CASRIHDSSGNTIYF. CDR3 coding DNA: TGTGCCAGCAGGATACATGACAGCTCTGGAAACACCATATATTTT.

V is TRBV10-3 and J is TRBJ2-1, with TRBD2 identical over 9 bases. From germline, CDR1 is ENHRY and CDR2 SYGVKD. This CDR3 comprises 14 residues. With 6 bases clipped from V and 9 bases from J, the junction kept 9 bases outside the gene matches. The CDR3 bases are TGTGCCATCAGGTCGATAGCGGGAGTAGGTGAGCAGTTCTTC. Amino acid sequence: CAIRSIAGVGEQFF.

This clonotype has only a few counts. V and J are TRBV5-1 and TRBJ2-1; D tentatively reads TRBD1 or TRBD2 (5 bases each). V was pared by 0 bases and J by 7 bases, with 14 bases between. This CDR3 has 15 amino acids. Germline CDR1 SGHRS, CDR2 YFSETQ. The CDR3 sequence: CASSLVGVTGNEQFF. Written as DNA, the CDR3 is TGCGCCAGCAGCTTGGTAGGGGTCACGGGGAATGAGCAGTTCTTC.

The chain joins TRBV18 to TRBJ2-3; D ambiguous. Germline V gene data show CDR1 as KGHSH and CDR2 as LQKENI. The V gene lost 0 bases and the J gene lost 7 bases, with 14 bases spanning the gap. The CDR3 has 15 residues. The DNA of the CDR3 is TGTGCCAGCTCACCACCGGCTACGGCCGCTTATACGCAGTATTTT. Translation gives CASSPPATAAYTQYF.

The V gene is TRBV20-1, the J gene TRBJ2-7; the match to TRBD2 covers 7 bases. The J segment lost 1 base and the V segment lost 5 bases, leaving 8 bases of the junction unmatched. Germline loops: CDR1 DFQATT, CDR2 SNEGSKA (reference sequence). The CDR3 length is 14 residues. CDR3 DNA: TGCAGTGCTGGGGCGGCGGGGGAATCCTACGAGCAGTACTTC. This translates into CSAGAAGESYEQYF.

CDR3 region: CASSLGSGPHNEQFF. CDR3 in DNA: TGCGCCAGCAGCTTGGGCAGCGGCCCACATAATGAGCAGTTCTTC. The V gene is TRBV5-1, the J gene TRBJ2-1, with a possible D match to TRBD2 (5 bases). V was clipped by 0 bases and J by 7 bases, with 14 bases between them. The germline CDR1 and CDR2 sequences are SGHRS and YFSETQ. The CDR3 spans 15 residues.

The V call is TRBV7-2, the J call TRBJ2-3; 11 bases are shared with TRBD2. Germline assignment: CDR1 SGHTA and CDR2 FQGNSA. CDR3 length equals 16 residues. J gave up 5 bases and V 5 bases, and 9 bases lay outside the gene matches. The CDR3 DNA reads as TGTGCCAGCAGCAGCCGTAGCGGGGGGGTAATAGATACGCAGTATTTT. Translating gives CASSSRSGGVIDTQYF. Using reference TRBV7-2 and TRBJ2-3 for the parts outside the CDR3, the full variable domain is GAGVSQSPSNKVTEKGKDVELRCDPISGHTALYWYRQSLGQGLEFLIYFQGNSAPDKSGLPSDRFSAERTGGSVSTLTIQRTQQEDSAVYLCASSSRSGGVIDTQYFGPGTRLTVL.

The chain carries TRBV4-2 and TRBJ2-7, with 7 bases fitting TRBD1. Per germline, CDR1 LGHNA and CDR2 YNFKEQ. The CDR3 is made up of 15 amino acids. V gave up 2 bases and J gave up 7 bases; unmatched junction bases: 11. The CDR3, as DNA: TGTGCCAGCAGCCAATTTCCCGGACAGGCCCGTGAGCAGTACTTC. Protein product: CASSQFPGQAREQYF.